One sample yielded the 4 T cell receptor beta chains listed below, sequenced in a study of cytomegalovirus exposure and HLA in healthy donors. The protocol was immunoSEQ multiplex PCR, while the TCRdb copy is restricted to in-frame clones and leaves out a portion. The repertoire holds 300,000 to 450,000 clones, with 80% to 90% as singletons. Material for sequencing was PBMCs. The receptors originated from a woman younger than 35 in good health and CMV-seronegative.

In this sample, this clone turned up once. The chain joins TRBV27 to TRBJ1-4; perhaps TRBD1 as D (5 bases). The CDR3 length is 15 residues. Germline-derived CDR1 and CDR2 are MNHEY and SMNVEV (reference sequence). V was cut by 6 bases and J by 0 bases, with 11 bases left in between. The CDR3 reads CASRDSKTTNEKLFF. Written as DNA, the CDR3 is TGTGCCAGCAGAGACAGTAAGACAACTAATGAAAAACTGTTTTTT.

This clone was detected only once. CDR3 sequence reads: CATSTRGGEREAFF. In DNA, the CDR3 is TGTGCCACCAGTACTAGAGGAGGGGAAAGGGAAGCTTTCTTT. The J gene is TRBJ1-1, the V gene TRBV15, with D perhaps matching TRBD1 (5 bases). CDR1 and CDR2 (germline): LNHNV, YYDKDF (reference sequence). The length of the CDR3 is 14 residues. The V end was cut by 6 bases, the J end by 8 bases, with 19 bases between.

This chain connects TRBV5-1 to TRBJ2-1; a possible D gene is TRBD2 (6 bases). The germline gives CDR1 SGHRS, CDR2 YFSETQ. The ends were cut back, 4 bases at V and 5 bases at J, with 28 bases in the middle. The CDR3 consists of 19 residues. CDR3 bases: TGCGCCAGCAGCCAAAAAAAGGTGGGTAGCGGCAACTTCAACAATGAGCAGTTCTTC. Translation gives CASSQKKVGSGNFNNEQFF.

The chain carries TRBV6-5 and TRBJ2-5; D is unclear. V lost 11 bases, J lost 0 bases, and 19 bases lay in between. The CDR3 has 15 residues. Germline CDR1 MNHEY, CDR2 SVGAGI. Here the CDR3 reads CASRRNFQNQETQYF. The DNA for the CDR3 is TGTGCCTCTAGGAGAAACTTCCAGAACCAAGAGACCCAGTACTTC.